Listed below are T cell receptor beta chains from one sample, sequenced in a study of identical twins. Each CDR3 protein is one row after TCRdb ran MiXCR on the 5' RACE reads. The sample has about 290,000 distinct CDR3 sequences; roughly 9% are singletons. The same sample was also studied in work on yellow fever vaccine responses in identical twins.

The sample was CD8+ T cells sorted from blood. These receptors came from a woman aged 18-29 years in good health. The conserved cysteine and the conserved F or W are not part of the CDR3 here.

v_gene: TRBV15; len: 10; j_gene: TRBJ2-7; CDR3aa: ATRGNSYEQY
v_gene: TRBV10-2; len: 13; j_gene: TRBJ2-2; CDR3aa: ASREGLAGTGELF
v_gene: TRBV4-2; len: 12; j_gene: TRBJ1-3; CDR3aa: ASMSGISGNTIY
v_gene: TRBV20-1; len: 9; j_gene: TRBJ2-1; CDR3aa: SARPGLEYF
v_gene: TRBV7-2; len: 11; j_gene: TRBJ1-1; CDR3aa: ASSPEWGTEAF
v_gene: TRBV5-4; len: 12; j_gene: TRBJ2-2; CDR3aa: ASRTETNTGELF
v_gene: TRBV4-1; len: 14; j_gene: TRBJ1-5; CDR3aa: ASSPEDRGSNQPQH
v_gene: TRBV28; len: 11; j_gene: TRBJ2-3; CDR3aa: ASQREGTDTQY
v_gene: TRBV5-1; len: 11; j_gene: TRBJ2-1; CDR3aa: ASSETSGGEEF
v_gene: TRBV27; len: 15; j_gene: TRBJ2-1; CDR3aa: ASSLAGGILSYNEQF
v_gene: TRBV6-2/TRBV6-3; len: 11; j_gene: TRBJ2-1; CDR3aa: ASSYTDYNEQF
v_gene: TRBV7-2; len: 13; j_gene: TRBJ2-2; CDR3aa: ASSPQGYHTGELF
v_gene: TRBV9; len: 13; j_gene: TRBJ1-2; CDR3aa: ASSVGPTAEGSYT
v_gene: TRBV27; len: 13; j_gene: TRBJ2-5; CDR3aa: ASSPWGGNQETQY
v_gene: TRBV12-3/TRBV12-4; len: 10; j_gene: TRBJ2-1; CDR3aa: ASSLWGLAVA